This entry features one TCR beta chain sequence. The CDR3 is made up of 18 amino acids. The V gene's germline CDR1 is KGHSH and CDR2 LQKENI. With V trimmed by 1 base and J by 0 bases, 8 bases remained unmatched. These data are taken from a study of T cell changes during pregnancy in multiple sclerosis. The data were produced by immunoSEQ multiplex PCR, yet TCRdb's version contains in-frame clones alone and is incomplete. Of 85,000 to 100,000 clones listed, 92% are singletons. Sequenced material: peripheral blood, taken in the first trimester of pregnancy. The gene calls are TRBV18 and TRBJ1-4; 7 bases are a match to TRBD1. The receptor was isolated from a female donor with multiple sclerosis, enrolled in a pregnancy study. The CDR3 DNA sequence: TGTGCCAGCTCACCACGACAGGGAAGAGGGGCAACTAATGAAAAACTGTTTTTT. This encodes CASSPRQGRGATNEKLFF.